This TCR beta chain was recovered during a study of OX40 agonist ivuxolimab in advanced cancers. Study-level background: As their treatment, patients were administered ivuxolimab, an agonistic anti-OX40 (CD134) antibody. Males comprised roughly four fifths of the group, whose mean age was about 62 years (range 23 to 79).

Findings of the study overall: In a subset of nonresponders, normalized T-cell clonal expansion was also low. Among T cells, CD8+ cells averaged more expanded clones than CD4+ cells.

Produced via immunoSEQ multiplex PCR; TCRdb's table is partial and in-frame only. The table includes tens of thousands of clones, 75% to 90% detected once. The CDR3 runs 12 residues. The V end lost 0 bases, the J end lost 9 bases, and 9 bases lay between the germline ends. CDR1 is GTSNPN and CDR2 is SVGIG in the germline V gene (reference sequence). This clone qualifies as medium-sized. Its matching antigen is unknown. Sequencing was performed on CD4+ or CD8+ T cells sorted from blood, taken in a trial of the OX40 agonist ivuxolimab. The clonotype comes from an adult with an advanced solid tumor such as melanoma, head and neck, liver or kidney cancer. The chain employs TRBV30 and TRBJ2-4; D might be TRBD2 (5 bases). The CDR3 sequence is CAWSVLESIQYF. In DNA form, the CDR3 reads TGTGCCTGGAGTGTACTAGAAAGCATTCAGTACTTC.